This TCR beta chain was sequenced for a study of long-term antiretroviral therapy in people with HIV. The junction had 7 bases not matched to a gene; V was cut back by 0 bases and J by 7 bases. Germline V gene data show CDR1 as MNHEY and CDR2 as SVGAGI. The CDR3 is 15 amino acids. The immunoSEQ assay was v3.0, run at survey level. Data came from immunoSEQ multiplex PCR; TCRdb stores just in-frame clones and leaves some out. Of around 25,000 clones in the sample, roughly 86% were seen once. The TCR was taken from a man between 25 and 39 years old with HIV. This material consisted of unsorted PBMCs, taken 4.4 years after starting antiretroviral therapy. The chain has TRBV6-5 and TRBJ1-2; 8 bases are shared with TRBD1. CDR3 region: CASSYSKAGGRGYTF. In DNA form, the CDR3 reads TGTGCCAGCAGTTACTCGAAAGCAGGGGGCCGTGGCTACACCTTC.